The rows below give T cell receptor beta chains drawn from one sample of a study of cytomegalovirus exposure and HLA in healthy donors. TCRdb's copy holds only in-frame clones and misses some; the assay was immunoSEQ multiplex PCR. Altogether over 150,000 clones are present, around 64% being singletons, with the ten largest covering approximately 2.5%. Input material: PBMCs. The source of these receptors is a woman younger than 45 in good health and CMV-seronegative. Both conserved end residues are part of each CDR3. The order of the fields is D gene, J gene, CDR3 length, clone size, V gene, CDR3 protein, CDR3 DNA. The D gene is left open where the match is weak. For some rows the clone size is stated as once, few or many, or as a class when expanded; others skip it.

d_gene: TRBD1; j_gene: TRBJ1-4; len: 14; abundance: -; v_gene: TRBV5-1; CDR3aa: CASSSGTVAEKLFF; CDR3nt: TGCGCCAGCAGCTCCGGGACAGTCGCTGAAAAACTGTTTTTT
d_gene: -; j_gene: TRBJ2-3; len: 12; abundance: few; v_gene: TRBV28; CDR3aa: CASAQRTDTQYF; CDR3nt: TGTGCCTCGGCCCAGCGAACAGATACGCAGTATTTT
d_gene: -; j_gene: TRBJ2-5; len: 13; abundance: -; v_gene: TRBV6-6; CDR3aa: CASSPGVKETQYF; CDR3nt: TGTGCCAGCAGTCCGGGTGTCAAAGAGACCCAGTACTTC
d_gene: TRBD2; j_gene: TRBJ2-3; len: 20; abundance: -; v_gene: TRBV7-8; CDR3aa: CASSFRRTSGRGRGTDTQYF; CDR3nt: TGTGCCAGCAGCTTTAGGAGGACTAGCGGGAGAGGGAGGGGCACAGATACGCAGTATTTT
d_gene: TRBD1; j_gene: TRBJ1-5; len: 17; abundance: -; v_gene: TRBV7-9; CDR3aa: CASSPHPTGTSNQPQHF; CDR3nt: TGTGCCAGCAGCCCTCACCCGACAGGGACAAGCAATCAGCCCCAGCATTTT
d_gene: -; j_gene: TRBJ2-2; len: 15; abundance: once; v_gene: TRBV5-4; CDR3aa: CASSLGDFHTGELFF; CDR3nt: TGTGCCAGCAGCTTGGGGGACTTCCACACCGGGGAGCTGTTTTTT
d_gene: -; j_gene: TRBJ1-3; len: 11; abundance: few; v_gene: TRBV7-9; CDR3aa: CASSLRDTIYF; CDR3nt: TGTGCCAGCAGCTTGAGAGACACCATATATTTT
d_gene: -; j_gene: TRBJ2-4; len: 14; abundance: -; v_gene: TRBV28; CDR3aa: CASSPRGGSDIQYF; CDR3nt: TGTGCCAGCAGTCCCCGCGGTGGTTCGGACATTCAGTACTTC
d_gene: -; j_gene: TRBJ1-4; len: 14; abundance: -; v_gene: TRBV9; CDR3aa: CASSVAGVEEKLFF; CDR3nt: TGTGCCAGCAGCGTAGCAGGGGTTGAGGAAAAACTGTTTTTT
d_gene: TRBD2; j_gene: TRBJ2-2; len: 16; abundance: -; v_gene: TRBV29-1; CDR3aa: CSAGRNQGLNTGELFF; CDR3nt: TGCAGCGCAGGTCGGAACCAGGGACTAAACACCGGGGAGCTGTTTTTT
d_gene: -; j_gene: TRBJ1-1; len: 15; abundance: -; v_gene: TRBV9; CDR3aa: CASGPRGAKDTEAFF; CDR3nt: TGTGCCAGCGGGCCTCGCGGGGCAAAGGACACTGAAGCTTTCTTT
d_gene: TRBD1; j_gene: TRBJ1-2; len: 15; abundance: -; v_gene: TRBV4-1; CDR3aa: CASSQGTGVRYGYTF; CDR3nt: TGCGCCAGCAGCCAAGGGACAGGGGTTCGCTATGGCTACACCTTC
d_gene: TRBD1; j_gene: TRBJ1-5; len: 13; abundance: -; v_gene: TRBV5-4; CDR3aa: CASSPTGGQPQHF; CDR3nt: TGTGCCAGCAGCCCAACAGGGGGTCAGCCCCAGCATTTT
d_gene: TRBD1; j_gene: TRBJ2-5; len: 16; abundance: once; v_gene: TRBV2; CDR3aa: CASRPDRGNIVETQYF; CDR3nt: TGTGCCAGCAGACCCGACAGGGGCAATATTGTCGAGACCCAGTACTTC
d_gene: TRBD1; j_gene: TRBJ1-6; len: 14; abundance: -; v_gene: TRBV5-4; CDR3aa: CASSSRQGQSPLHF; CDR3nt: TGTGCCAGCAGCAGTAGACAGGGGCAATCACCCCTCCACTTT
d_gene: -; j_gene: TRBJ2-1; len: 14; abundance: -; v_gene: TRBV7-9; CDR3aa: CASSTTPTVNEQFF; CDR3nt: TGTGCCAGCAGCACAACCCCTACAGTAAATGAGCAGTTCTTC
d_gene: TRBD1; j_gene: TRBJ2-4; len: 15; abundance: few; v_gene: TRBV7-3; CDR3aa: CASSLNPGGADIQYF; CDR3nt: TGTGCCAGCAGCTTAAATCCAGGGGGCGCGGACATTCAGTACTTC
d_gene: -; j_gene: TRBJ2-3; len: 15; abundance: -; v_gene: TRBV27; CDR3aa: CASSFFGESTDTQYF; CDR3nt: TGTGCCAGCAGTTTCTTCGGGGAGAGCACAGATACGCAGTATTTT
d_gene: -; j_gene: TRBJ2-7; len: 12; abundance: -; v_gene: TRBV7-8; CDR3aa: CASSHAGYEQYF; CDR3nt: TGTGCCAGCAGCCATGCAGGGTACGAGCAGTACTTC
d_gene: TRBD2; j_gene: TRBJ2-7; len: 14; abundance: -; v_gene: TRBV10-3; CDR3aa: CAISESRELPEQYF; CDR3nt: TGTGCCATCAGTGAGTCGCGGGAGTTACCCGAGCAGTACTTC
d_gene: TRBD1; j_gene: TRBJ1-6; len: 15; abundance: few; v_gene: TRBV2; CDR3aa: CASSAQGQRVSPLHF; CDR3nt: TGTGCCAGCAGTGCACAGGGACAGCGGGTCTCACCCCTCCACTTT
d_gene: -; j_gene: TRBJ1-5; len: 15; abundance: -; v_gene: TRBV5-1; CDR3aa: CASSLAGSGNQPQHF; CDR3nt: TGCGCCAGCAGCTTAGCGGGAAGCGGCAATCAGCCCCAGCATTTT
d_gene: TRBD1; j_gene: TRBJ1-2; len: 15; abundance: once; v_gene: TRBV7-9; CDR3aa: CASSLETDRGAGYTF; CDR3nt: TGTGCCAGCAGCTTAGAAACCGACAGGGGAGCTGGCTACACCTTC
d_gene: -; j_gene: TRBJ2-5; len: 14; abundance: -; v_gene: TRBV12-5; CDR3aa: CASALGSRGETQYF; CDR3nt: TGTGCTAGTGCCCTCGGAAGTAGGGGCGAGACCCAGTACTTC
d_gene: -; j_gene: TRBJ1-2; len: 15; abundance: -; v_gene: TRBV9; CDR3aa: CASSVAPGTTDGYTF; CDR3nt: TGTGCCAGCAGCGTAGCGCCAGGTACCACCGACGGCTACACCTTC
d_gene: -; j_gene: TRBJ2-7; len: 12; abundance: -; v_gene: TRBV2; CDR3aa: CASARGRYEQYF; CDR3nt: TGTGCCAGCGCAAGGGGTCGGTACGAGCAGTACTTC
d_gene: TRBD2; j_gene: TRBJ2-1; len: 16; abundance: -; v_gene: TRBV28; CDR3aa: CASSQGTSGPLGEQFF; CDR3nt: TGTGCCAGCAGTCAAGGGACTAGCGGGCCCCTTGGCGAGCAGTTCTTC
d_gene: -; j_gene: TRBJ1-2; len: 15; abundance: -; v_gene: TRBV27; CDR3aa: CASCRTGLSNYGYTF; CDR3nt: TGTGCCAGCTGTAGAACAGGGTTGAGTAATTATGGCTACACCTTC
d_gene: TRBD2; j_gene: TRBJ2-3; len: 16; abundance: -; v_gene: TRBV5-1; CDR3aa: CASSSQSGSGTDTQYF; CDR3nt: TGCGCCAGCAGCTCTCAGAGCGGGAGCGGGACAGATACGCAGTATTTT
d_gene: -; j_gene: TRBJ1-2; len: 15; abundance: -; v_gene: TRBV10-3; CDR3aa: CAISESEGPLYGYTF; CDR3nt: TGTGCCATCAGTGAGTCGGAGGGGCCACTCTATGGCTACACCTTC
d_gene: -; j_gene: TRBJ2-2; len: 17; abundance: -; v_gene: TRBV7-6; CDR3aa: CASSFRGAAKGTGELFF; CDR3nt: TGTGCCAGCAGCTTCCGGGGGGCCGCCAAGGGTACCGGGGAGCTGTTTTTT
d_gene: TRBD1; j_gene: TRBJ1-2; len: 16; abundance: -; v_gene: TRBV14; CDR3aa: CASSQDETGYGYGYTF; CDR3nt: TGTGCCAGCAGCCAAGATGAGACAGGGTACGGCTATGGCTACACCTTC
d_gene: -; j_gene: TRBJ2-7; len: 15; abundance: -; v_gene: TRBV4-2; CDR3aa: CASSHLQGSSYEQYF; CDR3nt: TGTGCCAGCAGCCACCTCCAGGGGAGCTCCTACGAGCAGTACTTC
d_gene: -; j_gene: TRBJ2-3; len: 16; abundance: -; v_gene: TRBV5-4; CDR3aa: CASSLAGGTSTDTQYF; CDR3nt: TGTGCCAGCAGCTTGGCCGGCGGGACTAGCACAGATACGCAGTATTTT
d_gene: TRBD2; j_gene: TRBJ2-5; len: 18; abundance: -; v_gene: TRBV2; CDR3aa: CARDGRRGGQPLRETQYF; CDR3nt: TGTGCCAGGGACGGTCGACGGGGGGGCCAACCCTTGCGGGAGACCCAGTACTTC